A single sample is the source of the 12 T cell receptor beta chains below, sequenced in a study of cytomegalovirus exposure and HLA in healthy donors (dated by TCRdb to about 2017). Libraries were constructed by the immunoSEQ multiplex PCR assay. The multiplex PCR relied on a mix of 60 forward primers for TCR Vbeta segments and 13 reverse primers for TCR Jbeta segments. TCRdb provides this immuneACCESS table in a form limited to in-frame rearrangements. Some clones are lacking; in checked studies, under half of them reflect an unresolved V gene, and why the rest are absent is not known. The sample table holds approximately 120,000 clones, of which 74% were seen once. The ten largest clones take up about 4% of the sample. Source material: PBMCs. The receptors shown here come from a woman between 50 and 59 years old in good health and CMV-seropositive.

This chain uses TRBV15 with TRBJ2-1, with 8 nucleotides matching TRBD2. The V gene end was trimmed by 0 bases and the J gene end by 3 bases; junction bases not matched to a gene: 10. CDR1 and CDR2 from the germline V gene are LNHNV and YYDKDF (reference sequence). The CDR3 extends over 18 amino acids. Here the CDR3 reads CATSRDDGGGFRYNEQFF. Here the CDR3 DNA reads TGTGCCACCAGCAGAGATGATGGCGGGGGGTTTCGCTACAATGAGCAGTTCTTC.

This chain links TRBV2 with TRBJ2-5, with D unclear. Germline CDR1 SNHLY, CDR2 FYNNEI. This CDR3 has 14 amino acids. V lost 1 base and J lost 2, with 8 bases in between. CDR3 region: CASSEERLQETQYF. For the CDR3, the DNA is TGTGCCAGCAGTGAAGAACGGTTACAAGAGACCCAGTACTTC. Complete variable domain (other parts from reference TRBV2 and TRBJ2-5): EPEVTQTPSHQVTQMGQEVILRCVPISNHLYFYWYRQILGQKVEFLVSFYNNEISEKSEIFDDQFSVERPDGSNFTLKIRSTKLEDSAMYFCASSEERLQETQYFGPGTRLLVL.

This clone was recorded once. The rearrangement uses TRBV10-2 and TRBJ1-6; TRBD1 agrees at 9 bases. The V and J ends lost 6 bases and 10 bases, in that order; junction bases with no gene match: 10. CDR1 WSHSY and CDR2 SAAADI come from the germline V gene. There are 15 residues in the CDR3. The CDR3 nucleotides are TGCGCCAGCAGAGCTGAGGACAGGGGACGGTCACCCCTCCACTTT. It translates to CASRAEDRGRSPLHF.

This clone appeared once. The CDR3 sequence: CASSFRVNNEKLFF. The CDR3 bases are TGCGCCAGCAGCTTCAGGGTGAATAATGAAAAACTGTTTTTT. The gene calls are TRBV5-1 and TRBJ1-4, with a weak D call TRBD1 (5 bases). The CDR3 is 14 residues long. In germline, CDR1 is SGHRS, CDR2 YFSETQ. V lost 2 bases to trimming and J lost 4 bases, with 9 bases between them.

The V call is TRBV30, the J call TRBJ1-6, with TRBD1 as a possible D gene (6 bases). Trimming left V 4 bases short and J 8 bases short, with 18 bases between. The CDR3 totals 15 residues. CDR1 and CDR2 (germline): GTSNPN, SVGIG (reference sequence). DNA of the CDR3: TGTGCCTGGACCCTACTACAGGGTAGGGATTCACCCCTCCACTTT. This gives the protein CAWTLLQGRDSPLHF.

J is TRBJ1-2 and V is TRBV29-1; 11 nucleotides align to TRBD1. Germline-derived CDR1 and CDR2 are SQVTM and ANQGSEA. The CDR3 sequence is 15 residues long. V shed 4 bases, J shed 4 bases, and the junction held 8 bases outside the gene matches. The CDR3 nucleotides read TGCAGCGTTGTTTACGGGACAGGGGGTGGCTATGGCTACACCTTC. This gives the protein CSVVYGTGGGYGYTF.

The chain links TRBV2 to TRBJ2-1; no definite D call. Germline V lookup: CDR1 SNHLY, CDR2 FYNNEI. The CDR3 totals 13 residues. Trimming removed 0 bases at V and 9 bases at J, with 9 bases between. CDR3 loop: CASSEASTPEQFF. The CDR3 region has the DNA TGTGCCAGCAGTGAAGCGTCGACTCCTGAGCAGTTCTTC.

The gene calls are TRBV7-2 and TRBJ2-3; 7 bases map to TRBD2. Germline CDR1 reads SGHTA; CDR2 reads FQGNSA. This CDR3 spans 16 amino acids. Unmatched junction bases numbered 10, after V lost 5 bases and J lost 2 bases. This CDR3 is CASSPQGRGNTDTQYF. As DNA, the CDR3 is TGTGCCAGCAGCCCCCAAGGGCGGGGGAACACAGATACGCAGTATTTT.

The chain couples TRBV9 to TRBJ2-3; the D gene is possibly TRBD2 (7 bases). CDR1 and CDR2 from the germline V gene are SGDLS and YYNGEE. This CDR3 spans 15 amino acids. Trimming cost V 3 bases and J 10 bases, with 21 bases left between them. The CDR3, as DNA: TGTGCCAGCAGCGAGGGGGACTACCTTCGAGAGGCGCAGTATTTT. It yields the protein CASSEGDYLREAQYF.

The chain is built from TRBV5-6 and TRBJ1-2; a weak D match, TRBD1 (5 bases). The germline V gene has CDR1 SGHDT and CDR2 YYEEEE. The V end lost 3 bases, the J end lost 0 bases, and 12 bases lay between the germline ends. This CDR3 is 15 amino acids long. The CDR3 nucleotides are TGTGCCAGCAGCTCCAGGCGGGGGACTAACTATGGCTACACCTTC. It yields the protein CASSSRRGTNYGYTF.

The gene calls are TRBV19 and TRBJ2-7; D is possibly TRBD2 (6 bases). V was shortened by 4 bases and J by 6 bases, with 19 bases between the two germline ends. From germline, CDR1 is LNHDA and CDR2 SQIVND (reference sequence). This CDR3 is 15 amino acids long. The CDR3 is CASSRDYTGVSEQYF. CDR3 DNA: TGTGCCAGTAGTAGAGACTATACGGGGGTAAGCGAGCAGTACTTC.

The J gene is TRBJ1-5, the V gene TRBV16; perhaps TRBD1 as D (6 bases). CDR3 size: 15 residues. Germline CDR1 reads KGHSY; CDR2 reads FQNENV. The germline V and J ends were trimmed by 0 bases and 4 bases, with 10 bases remaining between them. The CDR3 sequence is CASSQSGQNNQPQHF. The CDR3, as DNA: TGTGCCAGCAGCCAATCCGGACAGAATAATCAGCCCCAGCATTTT.